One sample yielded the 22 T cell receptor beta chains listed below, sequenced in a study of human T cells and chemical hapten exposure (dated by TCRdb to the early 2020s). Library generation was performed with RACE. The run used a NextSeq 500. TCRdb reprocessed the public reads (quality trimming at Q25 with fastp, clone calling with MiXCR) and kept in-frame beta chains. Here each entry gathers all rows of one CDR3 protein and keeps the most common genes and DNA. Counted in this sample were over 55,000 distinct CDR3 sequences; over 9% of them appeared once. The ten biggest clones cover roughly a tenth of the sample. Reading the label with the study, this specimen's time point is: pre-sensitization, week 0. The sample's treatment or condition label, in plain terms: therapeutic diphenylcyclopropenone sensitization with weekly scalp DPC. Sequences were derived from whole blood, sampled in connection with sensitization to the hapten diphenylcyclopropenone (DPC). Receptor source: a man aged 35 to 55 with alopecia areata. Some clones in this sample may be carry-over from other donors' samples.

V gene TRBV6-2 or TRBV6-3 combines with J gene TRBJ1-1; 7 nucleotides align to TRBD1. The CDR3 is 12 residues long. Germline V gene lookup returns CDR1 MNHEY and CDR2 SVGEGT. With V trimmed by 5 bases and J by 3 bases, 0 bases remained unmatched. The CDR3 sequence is CASSTGDTEAFF. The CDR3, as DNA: TGTGCCAGCAGTACAGGGGACACTGAAGCTTTCTTT.

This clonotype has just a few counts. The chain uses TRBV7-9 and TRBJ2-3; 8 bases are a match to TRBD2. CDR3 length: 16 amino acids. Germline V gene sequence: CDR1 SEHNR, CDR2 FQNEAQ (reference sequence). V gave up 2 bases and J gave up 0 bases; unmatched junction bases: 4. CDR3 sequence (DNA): TGTGCCAGCAGCTTAACTGCGGGAGGCAGCACAGATACGCAGTATTTT. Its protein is CASSLTAGGSTDTQYF.

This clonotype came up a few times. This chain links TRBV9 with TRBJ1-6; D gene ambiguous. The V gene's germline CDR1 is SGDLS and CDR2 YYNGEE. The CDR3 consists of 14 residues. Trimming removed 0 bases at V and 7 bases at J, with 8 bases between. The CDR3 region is CASSVGHVNSPLHF. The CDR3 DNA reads TGTGCCAGCAGCGTAGGACACGTCAATTCACCCCTCCACTTT.

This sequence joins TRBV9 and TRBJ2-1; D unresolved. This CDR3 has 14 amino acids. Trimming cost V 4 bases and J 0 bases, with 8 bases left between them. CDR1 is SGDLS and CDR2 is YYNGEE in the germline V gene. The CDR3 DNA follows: TGTGCCAGCAGCACTCTCAGCTCCTACAATGAGCAGTTCTTC. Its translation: CASSTLSSYNEQFF.

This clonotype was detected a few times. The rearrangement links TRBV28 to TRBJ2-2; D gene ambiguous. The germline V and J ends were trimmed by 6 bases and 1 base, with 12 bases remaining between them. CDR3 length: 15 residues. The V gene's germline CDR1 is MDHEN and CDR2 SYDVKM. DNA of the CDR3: TGTGCCAGCAGGCCGGCGGAACTGAACACCGGGGAGCTGTTTTTT. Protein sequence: CASRPAELNTGELFF. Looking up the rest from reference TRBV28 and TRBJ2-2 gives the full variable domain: DVKVTQSSRYLVKRTGEKVFLECVQDMDHENMFWYRQDPGLGLRLIYFSYDVKMKEKGDIPEGYSVSREKKERFSLILESASTNQTSMYLCASRPAELNTGELFFGEGSRLTVL.

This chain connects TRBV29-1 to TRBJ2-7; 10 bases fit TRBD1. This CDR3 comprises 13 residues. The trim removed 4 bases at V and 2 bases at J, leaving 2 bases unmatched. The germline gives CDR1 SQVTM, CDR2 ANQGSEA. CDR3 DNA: TGCAGCGTTGGGACAGGGGGAACCTACGAGCAGTACTTC. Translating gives CSVGTGGTYEQYF.

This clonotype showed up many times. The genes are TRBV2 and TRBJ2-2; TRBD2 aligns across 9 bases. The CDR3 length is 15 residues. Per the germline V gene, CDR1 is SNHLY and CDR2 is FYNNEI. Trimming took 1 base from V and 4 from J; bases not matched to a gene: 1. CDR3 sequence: CASSEVLAGTGELFF. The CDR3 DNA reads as TGTGCCAGCAGTGAAGTACTAGCGGGCACCGGGGAGCTGTTTTTT. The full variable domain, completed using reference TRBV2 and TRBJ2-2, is EPEVTQTPSHQVTQMGQEVILRCVPISNHLYFYWYRQILGQKVEFLVSFYNNEISEKSEIFDDQFSVERPDGSNFTLKIRSTKLEDSAMYFCASSEVLAGTGELFFGEGSRLTVL.

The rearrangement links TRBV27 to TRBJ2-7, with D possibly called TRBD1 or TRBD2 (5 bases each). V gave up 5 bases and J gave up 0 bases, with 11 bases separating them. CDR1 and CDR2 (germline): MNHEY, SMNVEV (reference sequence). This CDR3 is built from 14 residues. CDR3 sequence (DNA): TGTGCCAGCAGTCCACGGGACCCCTCCTACGAGCAGTACTTC. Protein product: CASSPRDPSYEQYF.

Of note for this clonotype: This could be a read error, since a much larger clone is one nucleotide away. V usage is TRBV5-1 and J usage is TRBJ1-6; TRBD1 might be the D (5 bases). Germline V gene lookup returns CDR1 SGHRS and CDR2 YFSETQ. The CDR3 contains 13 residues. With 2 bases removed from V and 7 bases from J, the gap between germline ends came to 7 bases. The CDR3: CASSFGTNSPLHF. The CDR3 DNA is TGCGCCAGCAGCTTTGGGACGAATTCACCCCTCCACTTT.

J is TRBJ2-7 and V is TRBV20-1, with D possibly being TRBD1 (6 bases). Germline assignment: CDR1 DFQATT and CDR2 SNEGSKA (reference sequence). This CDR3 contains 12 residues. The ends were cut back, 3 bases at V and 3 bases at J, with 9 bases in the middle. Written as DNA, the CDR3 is TGCAGTGCTAGTAGGGGGTACTACGAGCAGTACTTC. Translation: CSASRGYYEQYF.

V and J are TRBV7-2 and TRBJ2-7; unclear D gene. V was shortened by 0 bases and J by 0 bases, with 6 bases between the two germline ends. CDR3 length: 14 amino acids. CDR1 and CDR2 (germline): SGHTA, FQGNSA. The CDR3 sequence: CASSLAHASYEQYF. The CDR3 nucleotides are TGTGCCAGCAGCTTAGCGCACGCCTCCTACGAGCAGTACTTC.

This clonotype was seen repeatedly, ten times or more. The CDR3 sequence: CASVAITTYEQYF. CDR3 nucleotide sequence: TGTGCCAGCGTGGCTATAACTACCTACGAGCAGTACTTC. This sequence joins TRBV6-1 and TRBJ2-7; D call uncertain. This CDR3 region has 13 residues. Trimming removed 8 bases at V and 2 bases at J, with 13 bases between. CDR1 is MNHNS and CDR2 is SASEGT in the germline V gene.

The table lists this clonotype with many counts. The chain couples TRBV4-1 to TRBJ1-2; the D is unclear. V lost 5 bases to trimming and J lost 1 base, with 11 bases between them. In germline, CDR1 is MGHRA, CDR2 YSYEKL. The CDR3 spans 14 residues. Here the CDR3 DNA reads TGCGCCAGCAGCTCCGGCTCGGTTAACTATGGCTACACCTTC. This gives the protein CASSSGSVNYGYTF.

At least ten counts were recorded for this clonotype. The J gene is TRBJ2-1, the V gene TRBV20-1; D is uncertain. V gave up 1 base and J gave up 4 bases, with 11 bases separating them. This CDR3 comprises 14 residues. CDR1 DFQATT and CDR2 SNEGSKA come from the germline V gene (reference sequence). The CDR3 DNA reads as TGCAGTGCTAGAGTGGCCAAAACATACAATGAGCAGTTCTTC. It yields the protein CSARVAKTYNEQFF.

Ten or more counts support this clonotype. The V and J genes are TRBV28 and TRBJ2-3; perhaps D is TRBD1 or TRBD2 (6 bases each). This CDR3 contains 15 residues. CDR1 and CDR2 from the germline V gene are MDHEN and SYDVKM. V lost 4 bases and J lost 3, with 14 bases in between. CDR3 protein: CASSSPRGLTDTQYF. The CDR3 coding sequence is TGTGCCAGCAGTTCTCCCCGGGGGCTTACAGATACGCAGTATTTT.

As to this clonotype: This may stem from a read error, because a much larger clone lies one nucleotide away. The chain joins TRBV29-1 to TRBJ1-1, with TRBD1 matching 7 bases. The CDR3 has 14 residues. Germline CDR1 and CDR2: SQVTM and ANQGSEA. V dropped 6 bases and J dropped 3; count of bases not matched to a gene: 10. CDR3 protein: CSVSDRVMDTEAFF. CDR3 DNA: TGCAGCGTCTCCGACAGGGTTATGGACACTGAAGCTTTCTTT.

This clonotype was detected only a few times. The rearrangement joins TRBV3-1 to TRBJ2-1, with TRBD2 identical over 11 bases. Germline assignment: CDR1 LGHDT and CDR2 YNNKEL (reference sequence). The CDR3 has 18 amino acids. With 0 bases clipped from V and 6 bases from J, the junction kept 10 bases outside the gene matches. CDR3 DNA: TGTGCCAGCAGCCAAGACTCGCCCATAGCGGGAGGGCCCAATGAGCAGTTCTTC. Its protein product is CASSQDSPIAGGPNEQFF.

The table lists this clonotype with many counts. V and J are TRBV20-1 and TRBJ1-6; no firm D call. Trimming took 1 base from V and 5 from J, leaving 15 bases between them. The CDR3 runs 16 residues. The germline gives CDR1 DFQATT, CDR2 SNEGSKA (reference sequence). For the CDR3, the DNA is TGCAGTGCTAGAGTCCCAACTGGGCCCCATAATTCACCCCTCCACTTT. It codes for CSARVPTGPHNSPLHF.

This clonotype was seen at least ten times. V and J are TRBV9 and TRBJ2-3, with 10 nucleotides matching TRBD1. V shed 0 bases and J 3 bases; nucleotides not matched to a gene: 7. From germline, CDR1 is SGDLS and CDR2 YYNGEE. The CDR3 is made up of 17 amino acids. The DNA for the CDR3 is TGTGCCAGCAGCGTAGTCGGAGGGACAGGGGTAACAGATACGCAGTATTTT. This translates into CASSVVGGTGVTDTQYF.

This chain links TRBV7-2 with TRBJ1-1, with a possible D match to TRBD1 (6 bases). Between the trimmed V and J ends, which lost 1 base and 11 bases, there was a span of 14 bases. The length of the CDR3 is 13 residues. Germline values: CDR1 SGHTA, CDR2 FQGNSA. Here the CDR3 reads CASSLDFQGTAFF. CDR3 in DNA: TGTGCCAGCAGCTTAGATTTTCAGGGGACGGCTTTCTTT.

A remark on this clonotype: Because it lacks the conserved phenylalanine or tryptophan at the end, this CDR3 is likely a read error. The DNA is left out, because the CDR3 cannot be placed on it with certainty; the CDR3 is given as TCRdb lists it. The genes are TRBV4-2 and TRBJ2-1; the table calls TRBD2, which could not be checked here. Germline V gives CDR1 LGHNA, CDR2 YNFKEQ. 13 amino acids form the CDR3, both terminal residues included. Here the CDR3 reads CASSQNVGLAVHV.

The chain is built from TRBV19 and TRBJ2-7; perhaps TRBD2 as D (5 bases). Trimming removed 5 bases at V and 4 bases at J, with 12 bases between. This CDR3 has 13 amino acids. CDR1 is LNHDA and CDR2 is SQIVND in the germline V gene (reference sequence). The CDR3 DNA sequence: TGTGCCAGTAGTTCCCCGACGGGGTACGAGCAGTACTTC. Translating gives CASSSPTGYEQYF.